Each of the 7 T cell receptor beta chains below was sequenced from the same sample in a study of CD8+ T cells in alopecia areata. cDNA serving as the sequencing template came from extracted, reverse transcribed RNA. Assay: immunoSEQ multiplex PCR; the TCRdb copy retains only in-frame clones and omits some. The sample contains hundreds of thousands of clones, 57% of which appear only once. Sequencing used CD4+ T cells sorted from blood, obtained at week 0. All receptors derive from a human donor with alopecia areata.

The chain joins TRBV7-2 to TRBJ2-1, with D perhaps being TRBD1 or TRBD2 (6 bases each). V gave up 8 bases and J gave up 3 bases, with 14 bases separating them. Germline values: CDR1 SGHTA, CDR2 FQGNSA. This CDR3 contains 14 residues. The CDR3 is CASVSGAGYNEQFF. For the CDR3, the DNA is TGTGCCAGCGTTTCGGGGGCTGGCTACAATGAGCAGTTCTTC.

The V and J genes are TRBV6-1 and TRBJ1-6; D perhaps matches TRBD1 (6 bases). CDR3 length: 13 amino acids. From germline, CDR1 is MNHNS and CDR2 SASEGT. V shed 2 bases and J shed 10 bases, with 9 bases lying between them. CDR3 protein: CASSERGESPLHF. DNA for the CDR3: TGTGCCAGCAGTGAAAGGGGGGAATCACCCCTCCACTTT.

V usage is TRBV9 and J usage is TRBJ2-1; D is perhaps TRBD1 (6 bases). The V end lost 3 bases, the J end lost 4 bases, and 14 bases lay between the germline ends. This CDR3 comprises 15 residues. Germline V gene data show CDR1 as SGDLS and CDR2 as YYNGEE. CDR3: CASSATGTKYNEQFF. CDR3 DNA: TGTGCCAGCAGCGCCACCGGGACAAAGTACAATGAGCAGTTCTTC.

The rearrangement joins TRBV29-1 to TRBJ1-4; TRBD1 matches at 8 bases. Germline CDR1 is SQVTM and CDR2 is ANQGSEA. The CDR3 runs to 11 residues. The V segment lost 7 bases and the J segment 10 bases; nucleotides outside the gene matches: 5. The CDR3 bases are TGCAGCGCCGGACAGGGTGCAAAACTGTTTTTT. Amino acid sequence: CSAGQGAKLFF.

The chain carries TRBV5-1 and TRBJ2-3; TRBD1 or TRBD2 may be the D gene (5 bases each). Trimming removed 0 bases at V and 0 bases at J, with 8 bases between. Germline lookup yields CDR1 SGHRS and CDR2 YFSETQ. This CDR3 spans 15 amino acids. The CDR3 region has the DNA TGCGCCAGCAGCTTGGTTGGGGGAAGCACAGATACGCAGTATTTT. This encodes CASSLVGGSTDTQYF.

This chain links TRBV9 with TRBJ2-7; no reliable D call. The germline V and J ends were trimmed by 0 bases and 5 bases, with 9 bases remaining between them. The CDR3 is 13 residues long. Germline V lookup: CDR1 SGDLS, CDR2 YYNGEE. CDR3 protein: CASSVGPEDEQYF. CDR3 DNA: TGTGCCAGCAGCGTAGGTCCGGAAGACGAGCAGTACTTC.

Details on this clone: Other DNA variants within this sample encode the same CDR3. In nucleotides, the CDR3 is TGTGCCAGCAGCGCAACAGTGAACACTGAAGCTTTCTTT. Its protein product is CASSATVNTEAFF. The gene calls are TRBV7-3 and TRBJ1-1, with no clear D. Germline V CDR1 and CDR2: SGHTA, FQGTGA. The CDR3 has 13 residues. The V and J ends lost 5 bases and 0 bases respectively, with 7 bases between them. The variable domain in full, completed from reference TRBV7-3 and TRBJ1-1, reads GAGVSQTPSNKVTEKGKYVELRCDPISGHTALYWYRQSLGQGPEFLIYFQGTGAADDSGLPNDRFFAVRPEGSVSTLKIQRTERGDSAVYLCASSATVNTEAFFGQGTRLTVV.